What follows describes a single TCR beta chain. Trimming cost V 5 bases and J 4 bases, with 11 bases left between them. The V gene's germline CDR1 is SQVTM and CDR2 ANQGSEA. The CDR3 extends over 12 amino acids. The authors negatively isolated CD8+ and CD4+ T cells and FACS-enriched TEMRA cells. Random hexamers were used to reverse transcribe an amount of about 0.5 to 1 ug RNA. TCRdb recomputed calls from the immunoSEQ multiplex PCR reads with MiXCR, one row per CDR3 protein. In the table there are roughly 120,000 distinct CDR3 sequences, about 95% of which are singletons. This entry comes from a study of CD8 T cells in Susac syndrome.

The receptor was derived from a human donor in good health. Input material: CD4+ T cells from PBMCs. V is TRBV29-1 and J is TRBJ2-5, with D uncertain. The CDR3 sequence is CSVSPIGETQYF. The CDR3, as DNA: TGCAGCGTTAGCCCCATCGGAGAGACCCAGTACTTC. Using reference TRBV29-1 and TRBJ2-5 for the parts outside the CDR3, the full variable domain is SAVISQKPSRDICQRGTSLTIQCQVDSQVTMMFWYRQQPGQSLTLIATANQGSEATYESGFVIDKFPISRPNLTFSTLTVSNMSPEDSSIYLCSVSPIGETQYFGPGTRLLVL.